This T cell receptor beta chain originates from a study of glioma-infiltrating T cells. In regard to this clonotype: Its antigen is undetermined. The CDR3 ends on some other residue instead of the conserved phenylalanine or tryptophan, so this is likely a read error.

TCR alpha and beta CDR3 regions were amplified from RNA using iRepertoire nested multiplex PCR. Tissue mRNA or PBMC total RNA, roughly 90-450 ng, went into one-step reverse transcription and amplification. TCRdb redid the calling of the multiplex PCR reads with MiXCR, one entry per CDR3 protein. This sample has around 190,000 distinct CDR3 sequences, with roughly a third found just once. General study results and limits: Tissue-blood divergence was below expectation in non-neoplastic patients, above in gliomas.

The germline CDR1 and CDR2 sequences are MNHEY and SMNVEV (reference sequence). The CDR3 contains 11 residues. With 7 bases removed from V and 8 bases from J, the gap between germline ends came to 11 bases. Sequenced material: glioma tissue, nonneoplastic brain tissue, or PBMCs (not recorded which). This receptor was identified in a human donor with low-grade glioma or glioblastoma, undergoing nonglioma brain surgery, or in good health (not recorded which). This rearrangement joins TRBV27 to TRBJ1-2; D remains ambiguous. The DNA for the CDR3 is TGTGCCAGCATGGAGCCAGCCGGCTACACCCTC. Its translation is CASMEPAGYTL.